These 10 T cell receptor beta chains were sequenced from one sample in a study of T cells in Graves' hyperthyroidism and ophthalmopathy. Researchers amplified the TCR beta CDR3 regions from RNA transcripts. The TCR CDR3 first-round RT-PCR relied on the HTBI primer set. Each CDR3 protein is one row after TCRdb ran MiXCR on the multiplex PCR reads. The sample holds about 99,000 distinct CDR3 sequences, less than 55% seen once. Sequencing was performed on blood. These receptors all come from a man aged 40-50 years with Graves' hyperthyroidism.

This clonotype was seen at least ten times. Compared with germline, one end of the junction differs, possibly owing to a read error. Here the CDR3 DNA reads TGTGCCACCAGCGGAGAATCGGGACAGTACGAGCAGTACTTC. This gives the protein CATSGESGQYEQYF. The gene calls are TRBV15 and TRBJ2-7; TRBD1 matches 7 bases. The CDR3 extends over 14 amino acids. Per the germline V gene, CDR1 is LNHNV and CDR2 is YYDKDF (reference sequence).

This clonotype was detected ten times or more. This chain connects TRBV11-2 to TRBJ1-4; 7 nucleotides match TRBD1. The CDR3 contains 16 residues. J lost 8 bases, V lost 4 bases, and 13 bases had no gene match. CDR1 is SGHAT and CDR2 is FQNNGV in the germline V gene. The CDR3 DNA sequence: TGTGCCAGCAGCTCAACGATTCAGGGGGGCGACGAAAAACTGTTTTTT. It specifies CASSSTIQGGDEKLFF.

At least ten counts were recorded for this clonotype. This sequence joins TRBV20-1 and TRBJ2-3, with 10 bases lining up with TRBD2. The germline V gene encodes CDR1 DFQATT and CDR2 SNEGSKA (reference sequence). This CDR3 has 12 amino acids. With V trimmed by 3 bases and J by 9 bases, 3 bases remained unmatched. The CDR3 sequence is CSARPAGGTQYF. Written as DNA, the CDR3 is TGCAGTGCTAGGCCAGCGGGGGGGACGCAGTATTTT.

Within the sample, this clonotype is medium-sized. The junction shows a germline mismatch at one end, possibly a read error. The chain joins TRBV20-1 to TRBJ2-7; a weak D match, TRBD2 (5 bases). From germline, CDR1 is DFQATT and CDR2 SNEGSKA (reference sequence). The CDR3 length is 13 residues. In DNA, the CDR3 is TGCAGTGCTGGAGAGGGCAGCTCCTACGAGCAGTACTTC. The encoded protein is CSAGEGSSYEQYF.

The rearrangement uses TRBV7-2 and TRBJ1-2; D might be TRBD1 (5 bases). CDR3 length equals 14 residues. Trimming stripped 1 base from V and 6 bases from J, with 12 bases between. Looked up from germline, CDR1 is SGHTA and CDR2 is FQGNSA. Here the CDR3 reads CASSLVPGVHGYTF. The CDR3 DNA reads TGTGCCAGCAGCTTAGTTCCGGGGGTGCATGGCTACACCTTC. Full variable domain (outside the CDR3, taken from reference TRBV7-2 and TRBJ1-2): GAGVSQSPSNKVTEKGKDVELRCDPISGHTALYWYRQSLGQGLEFLIYFQGNSAPDKSGLPSDRFSAERTGGSVSTLTIQRTQQEDSAVYLCASSLVPGVHGYTFGSGTRLTVV.

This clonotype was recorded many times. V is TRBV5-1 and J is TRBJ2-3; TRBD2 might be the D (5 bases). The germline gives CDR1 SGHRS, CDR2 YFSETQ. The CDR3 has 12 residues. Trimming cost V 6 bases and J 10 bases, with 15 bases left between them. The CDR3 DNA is TGCGCCAGCAAGGGCCAGCGGCATGCGCAGTATTTT. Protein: CASKGQRHAQYF.

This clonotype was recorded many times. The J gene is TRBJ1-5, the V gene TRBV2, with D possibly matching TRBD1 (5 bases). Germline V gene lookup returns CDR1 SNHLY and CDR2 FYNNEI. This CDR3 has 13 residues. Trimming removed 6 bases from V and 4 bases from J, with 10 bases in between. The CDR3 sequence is CASSQGVNQPQHF. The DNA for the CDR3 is TGTGCCAGCAGCCAGGGAGTAAATCAGCCCCAGCATTTT.

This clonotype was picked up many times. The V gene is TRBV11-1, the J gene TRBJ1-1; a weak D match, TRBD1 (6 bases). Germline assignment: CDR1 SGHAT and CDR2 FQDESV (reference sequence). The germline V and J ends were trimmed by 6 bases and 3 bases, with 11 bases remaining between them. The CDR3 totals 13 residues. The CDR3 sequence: CASRSAGDTEAFF. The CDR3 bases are TGTGCCAGCAGGTCGGCAGGGGACACTGAAGCTTTCTTT. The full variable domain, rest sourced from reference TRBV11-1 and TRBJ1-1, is EAEVAQSPRYKITEKSQAVAFWCDPISGHATLYWYRQILGQGPELLVQFQDESVVDDSQLPKDRFSAERLKGVDSTLKIQPAELGDSAMYLCASRSAGDTEAFFGQGTRLTVV.

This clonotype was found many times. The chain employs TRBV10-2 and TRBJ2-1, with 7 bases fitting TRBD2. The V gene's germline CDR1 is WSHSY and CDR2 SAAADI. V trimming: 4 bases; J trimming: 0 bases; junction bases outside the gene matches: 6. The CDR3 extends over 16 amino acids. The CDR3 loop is CASSGTRTSSYNEQFF. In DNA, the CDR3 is TGCGCCAGCAGTGGCACCAGGACTAGCTCCTACAATGAGCAGTTCTTC.

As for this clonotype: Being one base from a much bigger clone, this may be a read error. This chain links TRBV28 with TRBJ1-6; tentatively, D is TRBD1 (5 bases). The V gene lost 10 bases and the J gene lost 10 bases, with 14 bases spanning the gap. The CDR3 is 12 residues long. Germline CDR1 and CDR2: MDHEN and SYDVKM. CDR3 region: CAISLEGSPLHF. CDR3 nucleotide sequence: TGTGCCATCTCCCTCGAGGGGTCACCCCTCCACTTT.